This T cell receptor (beta chain) derives from a study of neurological immune-mediated disorders. On the study more broadly: In a group of roughly 34 multiple sclerosis patients, 31 had the relapsing-remitting type and 3 had the secondary progressive type. Study-wide findings and caveats: Private repertoires in all groups were suggested by the absence of shared CDR3 amino acid sequences among expanded clones across subjects.

The table lists this clonotype with many counts. Its antigen is unidentified. The cDNA was generated through 5'RACE incorporating 10-nucleotide random UMIs. A single run covered 15-18 subjects with over 170 million TCR-beta sequences. A single record per CDR3 protein comes from TCRdb applying MiXCR to the 5' RACE reads. Here the sample spans about 120,000 distinct CDR3 sequences, roughly 3.4% being singletons. CDR1 is DFQATT and CDR2 is SNEGSKA in the germline V gene (reference sequence). V lost 3 bases to trimming and J lost 4 bases; unmatched junction nucleotides: 8. The CDR3 has 14 residues. Sequencing was performed on PBMCs. V is TRBV20-1 and J is TRBJ2-5, with 7 bases identical to TRBD1. This receptor was obtained from a woman in her 30s with multiple sclerosis. DNA for the CDR3: TGCAGTGCTAGGACCGACAGGGCTCTAGAGACCCAGTACTTC. This encodes CSARTDRALETQYF.